Presented here are 4 T cell receptor beta chains from one specimen sequenced in a study of T-cell reconstitution after alpha-beta-depleted transplantation in children. Molecular barcoding with unique molecular identifiers was used for the TCRbeta library. TCRdb independently ran MiXCR on the PCR reads; one entry per CDR3 protein. The sample records approximately 350,000 distinct CDR3 sequences, 15% to 20% being singletons. The material was PBMCs, mostly from graft donor cells, obtained 360 days after TCRalphabeta/CD19-depleted stem cell transplant. These receptor sequences come from a male patient aged 2-15 years who had a stem cell transplant for acute lymphoblastic leukemia, so the T cells may come from the graft donor.

This chain uses TRBV12-3 or TRBV12-4 with TRBJ2-3, with 8 bases matching TRBD1. Trimming took 6 bases from V and 5 from J; bases not matched to a gene: 4. The CDR3 extends over 13 amino acids. This CDR3 reads CASRYTGGDTQYF. CDR3 in DNA: TGTGCCAGCAGATACACAGGGGGAGATACGCAGTATTTT.

The genes are TRBV5-5 and TRBJ1-5, with 9 bases lining up with TRBD1. The CDR3 runs to 15 residues. In germline, CDR1 is SGHKS, CDR2 YYEKEE (reference sequence). The junction had 4 bases not matched to a gene; V was cut back by 3 bases and J by 3 bases. The CDR3 spells CASSWGTGHNQPQHF. The CDR3 coding sequence is TGTGCCAGCAGCTGGGGGACAGGGCACAATCAGCCCCAGCATTTT.

This clonotype was seen repeatedly, ten times or more. V and J are TRBV5-6 and TRBJ2-7; the match to TRBD1 covers 7 bases. V lost 4 bases and J lost 3; bases outside the gene matches: 4. The CDR3 contains 13 residues. Germline V gene data show CDR1 as SGHDT and CDR2 as YYEEEE. CDR3 coding DNA: TGTGCCAGCAGCCGTGACAGGGTCTACGAGCAGTACTTC. This encodes CASSRDRVYEQYF.

This clonotype was counted at least ten times. This chain connects TRBV12-3 or TRBV12-4 to TRBJ2-1; 10 bases are shared with TRBD2. J was trimmed by 6 bases and V by 4 bases; bases with no gene match: 3. This CDR3 is built from 14 residues. CDR3 nucleotides: TGTGCCAGCAGTTCTAGCGGGAGTAGCAATGAGCAGTTCTTC. It yields the protein CASSSSGSSNEQFF.